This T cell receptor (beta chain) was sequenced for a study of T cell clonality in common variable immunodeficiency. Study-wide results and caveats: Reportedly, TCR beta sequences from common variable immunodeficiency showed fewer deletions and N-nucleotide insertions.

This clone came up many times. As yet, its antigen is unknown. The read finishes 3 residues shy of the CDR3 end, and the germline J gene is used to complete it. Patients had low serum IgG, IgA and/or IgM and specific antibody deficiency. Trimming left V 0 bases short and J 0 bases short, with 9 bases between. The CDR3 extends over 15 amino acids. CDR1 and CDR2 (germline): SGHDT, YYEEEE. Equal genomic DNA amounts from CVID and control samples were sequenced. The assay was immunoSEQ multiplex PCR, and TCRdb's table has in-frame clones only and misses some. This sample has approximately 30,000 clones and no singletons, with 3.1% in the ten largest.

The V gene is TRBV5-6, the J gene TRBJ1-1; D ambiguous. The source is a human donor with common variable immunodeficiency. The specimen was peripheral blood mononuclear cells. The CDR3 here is CASSLDTFMNTEAFF. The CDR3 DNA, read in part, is TGTGCCAGCAGCTTGGATACATTCATGAACACTGAA.